These T cell receptor beta chains were read from a single sample in a study of blood T cell repertoires in COVID-19. Sequencing was performed with immunoSEQ multiplex PCR; in TCRdb, only in-frame clones are kept and a portion is missing. The data hold more than 80,000 clones, with approximately 85% observed a single time. The sequenced sample consisted of peripheral blood. The receptors were gathered from a man aged 50 to 60 with active COVID-19. The CDR3 runs from the conserved cysteine through the conserved F or W. A D gene is named only where the DNA matches it firmly. Where a row states a size, it is once, few, many or the class of an expanded clone; other rows omit it.

d_call j_call v_call clone_size cdr3_aa cdr3_nt
TRBD1 TRBJ2-2 TRBV9 - CASSVEGQGAGTGELFF TGTGCCAGCAGCGTAGAAGGACAGGGGGCGGGCACCGGGGAGCTGTTTTTT
TRBD1 TRBJ1-2 TRBV27 - CASSSTEGAYYGYTF TGTGCCAGCAGCTCGACGGAGGGGGCCTACTATGGCTACACCTTC
TRBD1 TRBJ1-1 TRBV6-1 - CASSEYRDRSLMNTEAFF TGTGCCAGCAGTGAATATAGGGACAGGAGTCTGATGAACACTGAAGCTTTCTTT
- TRBJ1-5 TRBV6-5 few CASSDSGASQPQHF TGTGCCAGCAGTGACTCGGGGGCGTCTCAGCCCCAGCATTTT
- TRBJ2-5 TRBV11-3 - CASSPGVQETQYF TGTGCCAGCAGCCCAGGGGTCCAAGAGACCCAGTACTTC
TRBD2 TRBJ2-3 TRBV7-9 - CASSSTSGSGADTQYF TGTGCCAGCAGCTCAACTAGCGGGAGTGGAGCAGATACGCAGTATTTT
- TRBJ2-7 TRBV5-8 - CASSPKTGYEQYF TGTGCCAGCAGCCCCAAGACAGGATACGAGCAGTACTTC
TRBD1 TRBJ2-7 TRBV27 - CASSFLRDSSYEQYF TGTGCCAGCAGTTTCCTCCGGGACAGCTCCTACGAGCAGTACTTC
- TRBJ1-4 TRBV4-2 few CASSQGIQGGEKLFF TGTGCCAGCAGCCAAGGAATCCAGGGTGGGGAAAAACTGTTTTTT
TRBD2 TRBJ2-1 TRBV4-3 - CASSQDGPSGAKYNEQFF TGCGCCAGCAGCCAAGATGGGCCTAGCGGGGCGAAATACAATGAGCAGTTCTTC
- TRBJ2-7 TRBV19 - CASSISDRQGYEQYF TGTGCCAGTAGTATTTCAGACAGACAAGGCTACGAGCAGTACTTC
TRBD1 TRBJ2-2 TRBV7-2 - CASRTTGTGELFF TGTGCCAGCAGAACGACAGGGACCGGGGAGCTGTTTTTT
- TRBJ2-5 TRBV3-1/TRBV3-2 - CASSGRTGETQYF TGTGCCAGCAGCGGCCGAACGGGAGAGACCCAGTACTTC
TRBD1 TRBJ2-5 TRBV27 - CASTRTGIMETQYF TGTGCCAGCACGAGGACAGGGATAATGGAGACCCAGTACTTC
- TRBJ2-5 TRBV9 - CASSVNIGGETQYF TGTGCCAGCAGCGTAAATATAGGAGGAGAGACCCAGTACTTC
TRBD1 TRBJ2-7 TRBV19 - CASSGTGKRYEQYF TGTGCCAGTAGCGGGACAGGGAAACGGTACGAGCAGTACTTC
- TRBJ2-7 TRBV18 once CASSPRSGVAYEQYF TGTGCCAGCTCACCACGGTCAGGGGTTGCGTACGAGCAGTACTTC
TRBD2 TRBJ2-5 TRBV4-1 - CASSRYSGGKWETQYF TGCGCCAGCAGCCGGTATAGCGGGGGTAAATGGGAGACCCAGTACTTC
- TRBJ2-3 TRBV5-6 - CASTSFQEGTDTQYF TGTGCCAGCACCTCCTTCCAGGAGGGCACAGATACGCAGTATTTT
TRBD1 TRBJ2-7 TRBV27 - CASSRDRAGHYEQYF TGTGCCAGCAGCCGGGACAGGGCCGGTCACTACGAGCAGTACTTC
- TRBJ1-2 TRBV28 - CASSLREYGYTF TGTGCCAGCAGTTTACGGGAATATGGCTACACCTTC
TRBD1 TRBJ2-2 TRBV28 - CASSLSGQGKNGELFF TGTGCCAGCAGTTTATCCGGACAGGGGAAAAACGGGGAGCTGTTTTTT
- TRBJ2-6 TRBV5-5 - CASSPIRGSGANVLTF TGTGCCAGCAGCCCAATCCGGGGCTCTGGGGCCAACGTCCTGACTTTC
- TRBJ1-1 TRBV12-3/TRBV12-4 once CASSRQGNTEAFF TGTGCCAGCAGTCGTCAGGGGAACACTGAAGCTTTCTTT
TRBD2 TRBJ2-7 TRBV19 - CASGPASGVREQYF TGTGCCTCGGGGCCGGCTAGCGGGGTCCGCGAGCAGTACTTC
- TRBJ1-2 TRBV5-1 - CASSERTAGGYTF TGCGCCAGCAGCGAAAGGACAGCGGGAGGCTACACCTTC
TRBD2 TRBJ2-2 TRBV30 once CAWTLAGGPNTGELFF TGTGCCTGGACACTAGCGGGAGGGCCGAACACCGGGGAGCTGTTTTTT
TRBD1 TRBJ1-5 TRBV6-1 few CASSDRGQGNQPQHF TGTGCCAGCAGTGATAGAGGACAGGGCAATCAGCCCCAGCATTTT
TRBD2 TRBJ2-2 TRBV27 - CASSLGLAGAGELFF TGTGCCAGCAGTTTGGGACTAGCGGGAGCCGGGGAGCTGTTTTTT
- TRBJ1-1 TRBV3-1/TRBV3-2 - CASSQDLGGGAPRAFF TGTGCCAGCAGCCAAGATCTGGGAGGGGGGGCGCCTCGAGCTTTCTTT
- TRBJ2-7 TRBV30 - CAWSVGLSYEQYF TGTGCCTGGAGTGTGGGCTTAAGCTACGAGCAGTACTTC
- TRBJ1-4 TRBV28 - CASSLYENEKLFF TGTGCCAGCAGTTTATACGAGAATGAAAAACTGTTTTTT
- TRBJ2-3 TRBV5-5 - CASSVGALSTDTQYF TGTGCCAGCAGTGTGGGGGCACTGAGCACAGATACGCAGTATTTT
TRBD1 TRBJ2-1 TRBV3-1/TRBV3-2 - CASSQPGTASSYNEQFF TGTGCCAGCAGCCAACCCGGGACAGCCAGCTCCTACAATGAGCAGTTCTTC
- TRBJ1-3 TRBV4-3 few CASSQEGGGFDSNTIYF TGCGCCAGCAGCCAAGAGGGGGGGGGATTTGACTCGAACACCATATATTTT
- TRBJ1-6 TRBV19 - CASSPTREFSPLHF TGTGCCAGTAGCCCAACGCGTGAATTCTCACCCCTCCACTTT
TRBD2 TRBJ2-1 TRBV7-9 - CASSSPTRLAGGDEQFF TGTGCCAGCAGCTCCCCTACCCGACTAGCGGGGGGGGATGAGCAGTTCTTC
TRBD1 TRBJ1-6 TRBV5-5 - CASSFSTRDRGHRNSPLHF TGTGCCAGCAGTTTTTCCACCCGGGACAGGGGTCATAGGAATTCACCCCTCCACTTT
- TRBJ2-6 TRBV4-2 - CASSPRHISGANVLTF TGTGCCAGCAGCCCCCGTCACATTTCTGGGGCCAACGTCCTGACTTTC
- TRBJ1-1 TRBV7-3 - CASSLNSGTGAFF TGTGCCAGCAGCTTAAACTCCGGTACGGGAGCTTTCTTT
- TRBJ1-5 TRBV28 - CASSLDRLNQPQHF TGTGCCAGCAGTCTAGACAGATTAAATCAGCCCCAGCATTTT
- TRBJ1-3 TRBV27 - CASRPRGFRGNTIYF TGTGCCAGCAGACCGAGGGGGTTCCGCGGAAACACCATATATTTT
- TRBJ2-3 TRBV6-2/TRBV6-3 - CASSSKDTQYF TGTGCCAGCAGCTCCAAAGATACGCAGTATTTT
TRBD1 TRBJ1-1 TRBV5-1 - CASSRQGGTSTEAFF TGCGCCAGCAGCAGACAGGGGGGAACAAGCACTGAAGCTTTCTTT
- TRBJ1-1 TRBV30 - CAGRQNTEAFF TGTGCCGGGAGACAGAACACTGAAGCTTTCTTT
TRBD1 TRBJ1-2 TRBV5-4 - CASSPPLGQGADGYTF TGTGCCAGCAGCCCGCCCCTGGGACAGGGGGCCGATGGCTACACCTTC
TRBD2 TRBJ2-2 TRBV27 - CASSSPRFGRGGQAGELFF TGTGCCAGCAGTTCCCCCCGCTTTGGCCGCGGGGGGCAAGCCGGGGAGCTGTTTTTT
TRBD2 TRBJ2-2 TRBV7-3 - CASSLTTGGSGFNTGELFF TGTGCCAGCAGCTTAACGACGGGGGGTAGCGGATTCAACACCGGGGAGCTGTTTTTT
- TRBJ1-5 TRBV5-8 - CASSPDRNQPQHF TGTGCCAGCAGCCCAGACAGGAATCAGCCCCAGCATTTT
TRBD1 TRBJ2-7 TRBV4-2 - CASSQERQGAFYEQYF TGTGCCAGCAGCCAAGAAAGACAGGGGGCTTTCTACGAGCAGTACTTC
- TRBJ1-6 TRBV6-2/TRBV6-3 - CASSTPGQGSPLHF TGTGCCAGCAGTACTCCAGGGCAGGGGTCACCCCTCCACTTT
- TRBJ2-5 TRBV19 - CASSPRPLGRQQETQYF TGTGCCAGTAGTCCCCGCCCTCTCGGCAGACAGCAAGAGACCCAGTACTTC
- TRBJ2-2 TRBV7-2 - CASSLRRNTGELFF TGTGCCAGCAGCTTACGCAGGAACACCGGGGAGCTGTTTTTT
TRBD1 TRBJ2-7 TRBV15 - CATSRIGQGQSYEQYF TGTGCCACCAGCAGAATCGGACAGGGCCAGTCCTACGAGCAGTACTTC
- TRBJ2-3 TRBV19 - CASSTIDSNTDTQYF TGTGCCAGTAGTACTATCGACAGTAACACAGATACGCAGTATTTT
- TRBJ1-4 TRBV28 - CASSVQVMVREKLFF TGTGCCAGCAGTGTACAGGTTATGGTTCGGGAAAAACTGTTTTTT
- TRBJ2-1 TRBV24-1 - CATSDTVRNEQFF TGTGCCACCAGTGATACGGTCCGAAATGAGCAGTTCTTC